This record covers a single T cell receptor beta chain. Antigen: not known. This sample was taken from a study of somatic mutations in cytotoxic T cells in rheumatoid arthritis. Across the study: Selected T-cell populations stained with V beta antibodies were isolated by flow sorting to nearly 100% purity; these included V beta1+ cells subjected to TCRB sequencing. Study conclusions and caveats: An increase in CD8+ clonality with age was seen in rheumatoid arthritis patients but not in healthy controls. The study found no significant difference in CD8+ T-cell clonality between rheumatoid arthritis patients and age-matched healthy controls. Patients with rheumatoid arthritis showed a slight underrepresentation of TRBV07, a finding that was never subjected to any adjustment for multiple comparisons.

There are 13 residues in the CDR3. Germline V lookup: CDR1 MNHEY, CDR2 SVGAGI. V lost 2 bases and J lost 5, with 9 bases in between. TCRdb keeps only in-frame clones here, not all; method: immunoSEQ multiplex PCR. Of approximately 19,000 clones in the sample, 65% to 85% were seen once. The chain joins TRBV6-5 to TRBJ1-2, with no clear D. The sequence came from an adult with rheumatoid arthritis. Sequenced sample: CD8+ T cells sorted from blood. The CDR3 coding sequence is TGTGCCAGCAGTTACCAGCTCGCTTATGGCTACACCTTC. Its protein is CASSYQLAYGYTF.